Here is one T cell receptor beta chain with its context. Libraries were prepared by immunoSEQ multiplex PCR; TCRdb keeps only in-frame clonotypes and omits some of them. This table has about 200,000 clones, about 77% appearing once. This record belongs to a study of blood T cell repertoires in COVID-19. CDR1 MNHEY and CDR2 SVGAGI come from the germline V gene. The CDR3 is 14 residues long. V trimming: 6 bases; J trimming: 2 bases; junction bases outside the gene matches: 5. The clonotype comes from a woman aged 80 or over with active or convalescent COVID-19. The V gene is TRBV6-5, the J gene TRBJ1-1, with 8 bases aligning to TRBD1. Material: peripheral blood. The CDR3: CASRRTGLNTEAFF. The DNA of the CDR3 is TGTGCCAGCAGAAGGACAGGGTTAAACACTGAAGCTTTCTTT.